The T cell receptor beta chain described here comes from a study of identical twins. Study results and limitations: Reduced insertions were recorded for abundant cord blood beta clonotypes, with no such pattern in memory repertoires.

Donors were all healthy Caucasians. The CDR3 runs to 14 residues. V gave up 3 bases and J gave up 1 base, with 10 bases separating them. Germline V gene sequence: CDR1 SGHRS, CDR2 YFSETQ. This clonotype was seen many times. The antigen is not known. Template switching created a universal primer site, and the cDNA included unique molecular identifiers. Each CDR3 protein is one row after TCRdb ran MiXCR on the 5' RACE reads. Of 350,000 to 600,000 distinct CDR3 sequences listed, 11% to 15% were seen once; the top ten hold about 0.54%. The sample was also linked to a second study, of yellow fever vaccine responses in identical twins.

The TCR sequence derives from a woman aged 18 to 35 in good health. The gene calls are TRBV5-1 and TRBJ1-1, with no clear D. Sequencing used CD4+ T cells sorted from blood. DNA for the CDR3: TGCGCCAGCAGCTCGGGTCAGCCGAACACTGAAGCTTTCTTT. Translated, it gives CASSSGQPNTEAFF. The variable domain in full, completed from reference TRBV5-1 and TRBJ1-1, reads KAGVTQTPRYLIKTRGQQVTLSCSPISGHRSVSWYQQTPGQGLQFLFEYFSETQRNKGNFPGRFSGRQFSNSRSEMNVSTLELGDSALYLCASSSGQPNTEAFFGQGTRLTVV.